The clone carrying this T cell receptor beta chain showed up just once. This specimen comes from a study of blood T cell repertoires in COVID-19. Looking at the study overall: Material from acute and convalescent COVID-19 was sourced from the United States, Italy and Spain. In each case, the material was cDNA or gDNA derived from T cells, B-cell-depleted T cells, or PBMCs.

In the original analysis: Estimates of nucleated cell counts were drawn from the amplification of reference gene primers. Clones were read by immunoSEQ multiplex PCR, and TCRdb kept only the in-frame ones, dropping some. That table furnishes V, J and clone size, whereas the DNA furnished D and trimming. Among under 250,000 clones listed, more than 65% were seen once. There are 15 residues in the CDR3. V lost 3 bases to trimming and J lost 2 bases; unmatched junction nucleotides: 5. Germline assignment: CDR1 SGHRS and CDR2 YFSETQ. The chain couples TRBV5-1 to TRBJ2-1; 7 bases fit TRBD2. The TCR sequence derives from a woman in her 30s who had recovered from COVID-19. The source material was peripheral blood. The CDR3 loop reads CASSWRESAYNEQFF. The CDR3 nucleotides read TGCGCCAGCAGCTGGCGGGAGTCGGCCTACAATGAGCAGTTCTTC.